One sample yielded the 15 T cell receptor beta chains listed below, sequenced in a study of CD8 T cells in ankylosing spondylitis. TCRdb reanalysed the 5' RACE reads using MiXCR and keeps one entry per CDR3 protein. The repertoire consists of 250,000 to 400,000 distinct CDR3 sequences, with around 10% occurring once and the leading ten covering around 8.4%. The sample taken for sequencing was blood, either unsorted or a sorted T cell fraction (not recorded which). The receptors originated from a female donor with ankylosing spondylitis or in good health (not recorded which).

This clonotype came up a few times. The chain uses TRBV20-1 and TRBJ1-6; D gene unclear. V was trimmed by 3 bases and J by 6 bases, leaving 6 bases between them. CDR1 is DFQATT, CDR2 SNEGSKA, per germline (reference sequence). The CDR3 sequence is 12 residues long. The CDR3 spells CSASDFNSPLHF. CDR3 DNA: TGCAGTGCTAGCGACTTTAATTCACCCCTCCACTTT.

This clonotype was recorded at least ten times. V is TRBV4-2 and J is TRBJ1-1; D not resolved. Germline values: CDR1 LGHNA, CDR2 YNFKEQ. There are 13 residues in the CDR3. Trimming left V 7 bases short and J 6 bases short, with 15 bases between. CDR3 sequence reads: CASTPNTFAEAFF. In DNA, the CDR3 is TGTGCCAGCACCCCAAACACGTTCGCTGAAGCTTTCTTT.

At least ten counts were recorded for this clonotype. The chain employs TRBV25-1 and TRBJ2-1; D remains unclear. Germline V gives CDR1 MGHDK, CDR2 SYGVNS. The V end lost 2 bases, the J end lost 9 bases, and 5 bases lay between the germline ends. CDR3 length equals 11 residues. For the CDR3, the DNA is TGTGCCAGCAGTGAAAGAGGTGAGCAGTTCTTC. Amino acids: CASSERGEQFF.

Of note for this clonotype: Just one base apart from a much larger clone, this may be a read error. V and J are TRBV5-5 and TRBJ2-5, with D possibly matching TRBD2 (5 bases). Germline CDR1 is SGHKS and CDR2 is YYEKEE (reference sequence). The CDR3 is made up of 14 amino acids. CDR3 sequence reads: CASGLEALQETQYF. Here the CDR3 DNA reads TGTGCCAGCGGCTTGGAGGCGTTACAAGAGACCCAGTACTTC.

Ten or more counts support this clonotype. The CDR3 region is CASSARDRPIYGYTF. The CDR3 bases are TGTGCCAGCAGCGCGCGGGACAGGCCGATCTATGGCTACACCTTC. The rearrangement links TRBV5-5 to TRBJ1-2, with 8 nucleotides matching TRBD1. This CDR3 has 15 amino acids. V shed 4 bases, J shed 4 bases, and the junction held 9 bases outside the gene matches. Germline loops: CDR1 SGHKS, CDR2 YYEKEE (reference sequence).

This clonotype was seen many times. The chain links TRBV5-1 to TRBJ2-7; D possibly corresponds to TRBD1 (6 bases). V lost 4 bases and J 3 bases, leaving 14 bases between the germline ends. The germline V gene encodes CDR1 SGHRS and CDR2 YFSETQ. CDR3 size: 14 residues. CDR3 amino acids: CASSPGQRVYEQYF. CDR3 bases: TGCGCCAGCAGCCCCGGACAGAGAGTCTACGAGCAGTACTTC.

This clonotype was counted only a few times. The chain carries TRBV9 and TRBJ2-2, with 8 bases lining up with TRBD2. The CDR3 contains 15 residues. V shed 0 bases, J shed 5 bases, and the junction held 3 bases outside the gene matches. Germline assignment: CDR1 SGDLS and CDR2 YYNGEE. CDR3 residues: CASSVVASGTGELFF. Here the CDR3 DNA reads TGTGCCAGCAGCGTAGTGGCTAGCGGGACCGGGGAGCTGTTTTTT.

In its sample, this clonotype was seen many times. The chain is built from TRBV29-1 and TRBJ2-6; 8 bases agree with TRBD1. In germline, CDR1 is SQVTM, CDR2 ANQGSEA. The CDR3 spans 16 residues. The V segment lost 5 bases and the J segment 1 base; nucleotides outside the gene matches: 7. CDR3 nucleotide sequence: TGCAGCGTTTCGGACAGGGTGTGGTCTGGGGCCAACGTCCTGACTTTC. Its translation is CSVSDRVWSGANVLTF.

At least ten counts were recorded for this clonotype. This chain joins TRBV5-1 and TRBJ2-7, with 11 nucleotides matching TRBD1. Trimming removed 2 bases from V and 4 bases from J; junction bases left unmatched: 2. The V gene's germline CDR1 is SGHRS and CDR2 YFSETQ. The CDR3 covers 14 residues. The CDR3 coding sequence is TGCGCCAGCAGCTTCGGGACAGGGGGTTACGAGCAGTACTTC. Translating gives CASSFGTGGYEQYF.

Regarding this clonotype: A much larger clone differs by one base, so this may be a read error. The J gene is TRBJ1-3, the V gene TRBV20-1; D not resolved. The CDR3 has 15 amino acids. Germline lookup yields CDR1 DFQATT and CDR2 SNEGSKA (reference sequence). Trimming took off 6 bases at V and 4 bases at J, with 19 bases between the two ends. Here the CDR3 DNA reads TGCAGTGCAGCTTCGTCCCTCTTAGGCGGAAACACCATATATTTT. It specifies CSAASSLLGGNTIYF.

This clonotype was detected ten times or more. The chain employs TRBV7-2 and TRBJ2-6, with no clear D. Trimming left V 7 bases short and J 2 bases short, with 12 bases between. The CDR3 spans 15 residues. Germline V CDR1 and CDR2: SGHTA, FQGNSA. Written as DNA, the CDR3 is TGTGCCAGCAAGCCTTTTTCCACTGGGGCCAACGTCCTGACTTTC. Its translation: CASKPFSTGANVLTF. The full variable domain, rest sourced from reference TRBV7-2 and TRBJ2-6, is GAGVSQSPSNKVTEKGKDVELRCDPISGHTALYWYRQSLGQGLEFLIYFQGNSAPDKSGLPSDRFSAERTGGSVSTLTIQRTQQEDSAVYLCASKPFSTGANVLTFGAGSRLTVL.

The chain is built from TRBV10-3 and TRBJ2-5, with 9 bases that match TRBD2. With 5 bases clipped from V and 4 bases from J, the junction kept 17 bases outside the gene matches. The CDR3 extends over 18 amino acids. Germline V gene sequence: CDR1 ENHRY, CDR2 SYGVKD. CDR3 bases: TGTGCCATCAGTTTAATCGCGGGAGGGTCCCGTAGAGGAGAGACCCAGTACTTC. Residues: CAISLIAGGSRRGETQYF.

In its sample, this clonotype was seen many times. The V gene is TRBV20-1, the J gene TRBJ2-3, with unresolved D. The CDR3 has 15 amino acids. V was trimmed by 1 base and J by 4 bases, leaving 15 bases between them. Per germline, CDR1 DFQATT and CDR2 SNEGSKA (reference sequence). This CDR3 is CSARGSSKRPDTQYF. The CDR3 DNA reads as TGCAGTGCTAGAGGTTCGTCAAAAAGGCCAGATACGCAGTATTTT.

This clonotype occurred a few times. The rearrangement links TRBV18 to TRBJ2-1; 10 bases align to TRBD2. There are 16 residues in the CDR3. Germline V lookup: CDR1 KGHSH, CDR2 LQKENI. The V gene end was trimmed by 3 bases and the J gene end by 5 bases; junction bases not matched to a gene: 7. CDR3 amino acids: CASSPTGLAVNNEQFF. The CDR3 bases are TGTGCCAGCTCACCTACCGGACTAGCGGTCAACAATGAGCAGTTCTTC.

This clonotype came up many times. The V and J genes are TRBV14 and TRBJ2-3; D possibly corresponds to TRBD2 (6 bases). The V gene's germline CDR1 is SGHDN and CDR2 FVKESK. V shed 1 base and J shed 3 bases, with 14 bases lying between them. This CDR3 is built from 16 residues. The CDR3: CASSQVGLSITDTQYF. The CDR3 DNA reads TGTGCCAGCAGCCAAGTGGGACTCTCGATTACAGATACGCAGTATTTT.